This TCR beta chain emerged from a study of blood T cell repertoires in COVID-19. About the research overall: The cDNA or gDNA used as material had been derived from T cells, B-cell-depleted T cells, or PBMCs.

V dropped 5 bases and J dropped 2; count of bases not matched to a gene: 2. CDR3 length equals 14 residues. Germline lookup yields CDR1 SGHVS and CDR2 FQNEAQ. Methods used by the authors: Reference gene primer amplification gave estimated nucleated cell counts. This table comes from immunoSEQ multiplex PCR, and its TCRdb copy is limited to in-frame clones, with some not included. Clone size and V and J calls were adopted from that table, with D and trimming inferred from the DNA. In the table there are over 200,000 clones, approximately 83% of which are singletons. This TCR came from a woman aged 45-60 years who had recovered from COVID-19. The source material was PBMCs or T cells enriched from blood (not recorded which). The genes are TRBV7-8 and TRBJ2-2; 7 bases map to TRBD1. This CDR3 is CASSGTVNTGELFF. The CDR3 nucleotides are TGTGCCAGCAGCGGGACAGTAAACACCGGGGAGCTGTTTTTT.